This T cell receptor (beta chain) was recorded in a study of OX40 agonist ivuxolimab in advanced cancers. Study-level information: Therapy given before enrollment (anti-PD-1, anti-PD-L1 or anti-CTLA-4) was allowed, and roughly 42% had some.

CDR3 length: 18 amino acids. Germline CDR1 reads SGHVS; CDR2 reads FNYEAQ. V was cut by 2 bases and J by 0 bases, with 18 bases left in between. TCRdb keeps only in-frame clones here, not all; method: immunoSEQ multiplex PCR. The sample lists some 75,000 clones, roughly 84% occurring once. The rearrangement links TRBV7-6 to TRBJ2-3; perhaps TRBD2 as D (6 bases). The input for sequencing was CD4+ or CD8+ T cells sorted from blood, taken in a trial of the OX40 agonist ivuxolimab. The receptor was derived from an adult with an advanced solid tumor such as melanoma, head and neck, liver or kidney cancer. The CDR3 sequence: CASSLMPVEGTSTDTQYF. The DNA of the CDR3 is TGTGCCAGCAGCTTAATGCCCGTGGAAGGGACTAGCACAGATACGCAGTATTTT.